Reported below is one T cell receptor beta chain. V lost 4 bases and J lost 3, with 12 bases in between. Looked up from germline, CDR1 is LGHDT and CDR2 is YNNKEL (reference sequence). The CDR3 contains 14 residues. The data were obtained in a study of blood T cell repertoires in COVID-19. Whole-study context: The samples span acute and convalescent COVID-19 from the United States, Italy and Spain. The analysed material was cDNA or gDNA that came from T cells, B-cell-depleted T cells, or PBMCs.

Seattle's cohort entered during active infection and was followed longitudinally. Per the authors' pipeline: Reference gene primer amplification in the assay estimated nucleated cell counts. Libraries were prepared by immunoSEQ multiplex PCR; TCRdb keeps only in-frame clonotypes and omits some of them. That table supplies the V and J calls and clone size; D and trimming were determined from the DNA. The sample has about 230,000 clones, under 90% seen once. V and J are TRBV3-1 (or the pseudogene TRBV3-2) and TRBJ2-5; the D gene is possibly TRBD2 (6 bases). Specimen: peripheral blood. This receptor was obtained from a man aged 45-65 years with COVID-19, enrolled during active disease. CDR3 DNA: TGTGCCAGCAGCCGGTCGGGGGAGGAAGAGACCCAGTACTTC. Protein: CASSRSGEEETQYF.